This TCR beta chain appears in the sequencing data of a study of blood T cell repertoires in COVID-19. Study-wide background: Nucleic acid was either cDNA or gDNA, and it came from T cells, B-cell-depleted T cells, or PBMCs.

Assay: immunoSEQ multiplex PCR; the TCRdb copy retains only in-frame clones and omits some. The sample comprises over 200,000 clones, under 90% of which are singletons, and less than 20% rests with the top ten. The V gene end was trimmed by 2 bases and the J gene end by 5 bases; junction bases not matched to a gene: 2. This CDR3 is built from 14 residues. Germline assignment: CDR1 MNHEY and CDR2 SMNVEV (reference sequence). The clonotype originates from a woman older than 75 with active or convalescent COVID-19. Input material: peripheral blood. This chain uses TRBV27 with TRBJ2-2, with 7 bases matching TRBD1. CDR3 in amino acids: CASSLGQVTGELFF. CDR3 nucleotide sequence: TGTGCCAGCAGTTTAGGACAGGTGACCGGGGAGCTGTTTTTT.